Below, one T cell receptor beta chain is given with its context. This CDR3 is 13 amino acids long. The V end lost 5 bases, the J end lost 2 bases, and 10 bases lay between the germline ends. This entry comes from a study of T-cell reconstitution after alpha-beta-depleted transplantation in children. Library preparation (for TCRbeta) was performed with unique molecular identifiers. MiXCR, run by TCRdb on the PCR reads, gives a single entry per CDR3 protein. The sample includes roughly 190,000 distinct CDR3 sequences, about 14% of them seen just once. This TCR was recovered from a human donor who donated a stem cell graft to a child with acute lymphoblastic leukemia. The V and J genes are TRBV12-3 or TRBV12-4 and TRBJ2-7; D might be TRBD1 or TRBD2, each matching 5 bases. The input for sequencing was PBMCs from the stem cell graft donor, taken from the stem cell graft. In nucleotides, the CDR3 is TGTGCCAGCAGTCGGGACGCTACCTACGAGCAGTACTTC. Translated: CASSRDATYEQYF.